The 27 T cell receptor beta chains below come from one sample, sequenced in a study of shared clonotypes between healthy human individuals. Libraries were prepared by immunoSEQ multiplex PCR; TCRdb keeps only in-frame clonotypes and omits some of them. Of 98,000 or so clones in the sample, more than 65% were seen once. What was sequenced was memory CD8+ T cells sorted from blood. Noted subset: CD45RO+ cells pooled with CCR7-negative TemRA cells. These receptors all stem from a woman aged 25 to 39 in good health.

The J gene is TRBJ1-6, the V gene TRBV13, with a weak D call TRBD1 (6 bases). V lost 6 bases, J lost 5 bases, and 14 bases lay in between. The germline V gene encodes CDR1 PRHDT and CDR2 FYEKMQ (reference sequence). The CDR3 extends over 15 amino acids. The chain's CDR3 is CASRHRGSHNSPLHF. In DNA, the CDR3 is TGTGCCAGCAGGCATAGGGGGTCCCATAATTCACCCCTCCACTTT.

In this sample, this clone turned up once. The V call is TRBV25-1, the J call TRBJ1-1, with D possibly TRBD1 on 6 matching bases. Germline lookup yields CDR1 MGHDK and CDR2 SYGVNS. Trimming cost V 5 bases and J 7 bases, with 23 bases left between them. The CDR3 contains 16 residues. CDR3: CASSTHQQGADSEAFF. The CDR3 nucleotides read TGTGCCAGCAGTACCCACCAACAGGGAGCCGACAGTGAAGCTTTCTTT. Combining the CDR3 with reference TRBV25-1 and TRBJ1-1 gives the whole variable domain EADIYQTPRYLVIGTGKKITLECSQTMGHDKMYWYQQDPGMELHLIHYSYGVNSTEKGDLSSESTVSRIRTEHFPLTLESARPSHTSQYLCASSTHQQGADSEAFFGQGTRLTVV.

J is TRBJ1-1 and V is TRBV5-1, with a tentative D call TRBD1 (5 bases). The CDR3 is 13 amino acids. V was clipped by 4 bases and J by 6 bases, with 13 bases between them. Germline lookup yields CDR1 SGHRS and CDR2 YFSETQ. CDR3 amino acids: CASSLRDRAEAFF. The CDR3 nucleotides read TGCGCCAGCAGCCTACGGGACCGGGCTGAAGCTTTCTTT.

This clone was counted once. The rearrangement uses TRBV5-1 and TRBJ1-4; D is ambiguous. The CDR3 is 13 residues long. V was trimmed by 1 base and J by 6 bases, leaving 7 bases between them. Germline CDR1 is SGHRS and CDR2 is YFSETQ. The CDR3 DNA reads TGCGCCAGCAGCTTGAACTATGATGAAAAACTGTTTTTT. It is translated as CASSLNYDEKLFF.

The chain's CDR3 is CASRHFSGVDYGYTF. The DNA for the CDR3 is TGTGCCAGCAGGCATTTCTCGGGGGTGGACTATGGCTACACCTTC. The chain recombines TRBV28 with TRBJ1-2; TRBD1 might be the D (5 bases). CDR3 size: 15 residues. The germline V gene has CDR1 MDHEN and CDR2 SYDVKM. V lost 6 bases to trimming and J lost 3 bases, with 17 bases between them.

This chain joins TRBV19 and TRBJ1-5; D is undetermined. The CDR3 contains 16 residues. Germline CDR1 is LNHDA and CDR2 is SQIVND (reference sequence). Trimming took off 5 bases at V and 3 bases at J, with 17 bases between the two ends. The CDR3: CASSWGIERANQPQHF. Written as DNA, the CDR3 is TGTGCCAGTAGTTGGGGTATCGAAAGGGCCAATCAGCCCCAGCATTTT. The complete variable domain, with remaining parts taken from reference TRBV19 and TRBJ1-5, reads DGGITQSPKYLFRKEGQNVTLSCEQNLNHDAMYWYRQDPGQGLRLIYYSQIVNDFQKGDIAEGYSVSREKKESFPLTVTSAQKNPTAFYLCASSWGIERANQPQHFGDGTRLSIL.

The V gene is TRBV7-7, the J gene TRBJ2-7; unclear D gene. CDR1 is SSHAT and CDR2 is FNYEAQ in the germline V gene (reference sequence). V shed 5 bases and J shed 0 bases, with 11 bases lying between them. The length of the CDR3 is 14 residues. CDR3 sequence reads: CASSPTSSSYEQYF. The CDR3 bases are TGTGCCAGCAGCCCTACATCCAGCTCCTACGAGCAGTACTTC.

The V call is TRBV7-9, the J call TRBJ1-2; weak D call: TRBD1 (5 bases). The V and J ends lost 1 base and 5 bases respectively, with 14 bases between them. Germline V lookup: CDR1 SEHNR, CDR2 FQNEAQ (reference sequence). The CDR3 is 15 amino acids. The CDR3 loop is CASSLETDLLYGYTF. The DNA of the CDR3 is TGTGCCAGCAGCTTAGAGACAGATCTCTTATATGGCTACACCTTC. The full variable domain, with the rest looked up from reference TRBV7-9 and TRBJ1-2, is DTGVSQNPRHKITKRGQNVTFRCDPISEHNRLYWYRQTLGQGPEFLTYFQNEAQLEKSRLLSDRFSAERPKGSFSTLEIQRTEQGDSAMYLCASSLETDLLYGYTFGSGTRLTVV.

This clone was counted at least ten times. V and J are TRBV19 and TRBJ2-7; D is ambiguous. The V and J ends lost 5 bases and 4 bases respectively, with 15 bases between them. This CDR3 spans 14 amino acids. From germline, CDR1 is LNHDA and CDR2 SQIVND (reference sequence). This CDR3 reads CASSPGPDLYEQYF. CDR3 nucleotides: TGTGCCAGTAGTCCCGGGCCTGATTTGTACGAGCAGTACTTC.

CDR3 nucleotide sequence: TGTGCCAGCAGCGCGTACCTCAACAGTTACGAGCAGTACTTC. Encoded protein: CASSAYLNSYEQYF. The gene calls are TRBV7-2 and TRBJ2-7; D unclear. Germline values: CDR1 SGHTA, CDR2 FQGNSA. V was cut by 5 bases and J by 4 bases, with 15 bases left in between. The CDR3 consists of 14 residues. Combining the CDR3 with reference TRBV7-2 and TRBJ2-7 gives the whole variable domain GAGVSQSPSNKVTEKGKDVELRCDPISGHTALYWYRQSLGQGLEFLIYFQGNSAPDKSGLPSDRFSAERTGGSVSTLTIQRTQQEDSAVYLCASSAYLNSYEQYFGPGTRLTVT.

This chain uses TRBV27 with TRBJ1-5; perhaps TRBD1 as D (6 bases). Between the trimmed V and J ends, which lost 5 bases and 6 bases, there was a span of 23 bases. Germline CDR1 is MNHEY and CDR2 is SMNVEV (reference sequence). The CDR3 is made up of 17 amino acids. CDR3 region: CASSPAYRGTFSQPQHF. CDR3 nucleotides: TGTGCCAGCAGTCCCGCCTATCGGGGGACATTTAGTCAGCCCCAGCATTTT.

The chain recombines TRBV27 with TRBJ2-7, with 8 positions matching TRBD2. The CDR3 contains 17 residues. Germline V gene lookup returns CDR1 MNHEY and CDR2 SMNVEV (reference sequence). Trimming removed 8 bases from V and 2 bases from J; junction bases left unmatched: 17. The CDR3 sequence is CASSRQNSGSSPYEQYF. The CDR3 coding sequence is TGTGCCAGCTCGCGACAGAACAGCGGGAGTAGTCCCTACGAGCAGTACTTC.

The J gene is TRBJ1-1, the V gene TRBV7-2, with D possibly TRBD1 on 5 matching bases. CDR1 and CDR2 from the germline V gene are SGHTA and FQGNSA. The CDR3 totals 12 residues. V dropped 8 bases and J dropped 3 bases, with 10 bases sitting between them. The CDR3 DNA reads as TGTGCCAGCGTGGGGGGTTACACTGAAGCTTTCTTT. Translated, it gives CASVGGYTEAFF.

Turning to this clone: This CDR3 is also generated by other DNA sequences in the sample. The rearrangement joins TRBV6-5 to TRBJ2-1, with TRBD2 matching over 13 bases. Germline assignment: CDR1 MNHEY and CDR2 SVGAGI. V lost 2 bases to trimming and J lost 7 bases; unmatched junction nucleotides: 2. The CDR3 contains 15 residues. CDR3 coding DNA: TGTGCCAGCAGTTACGGGACTAGCGGGAAGAATGAGCAGTTCTTC. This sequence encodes CASSYGTSGKNEQFF.

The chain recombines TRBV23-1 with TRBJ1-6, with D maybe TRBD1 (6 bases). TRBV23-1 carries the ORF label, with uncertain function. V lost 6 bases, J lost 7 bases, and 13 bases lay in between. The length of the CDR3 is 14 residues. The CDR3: CASSPDSNNSPLHF. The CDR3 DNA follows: TGCGCCAGCAGCCCGGACAGCAACAATTCACCCCTCCACTTT.

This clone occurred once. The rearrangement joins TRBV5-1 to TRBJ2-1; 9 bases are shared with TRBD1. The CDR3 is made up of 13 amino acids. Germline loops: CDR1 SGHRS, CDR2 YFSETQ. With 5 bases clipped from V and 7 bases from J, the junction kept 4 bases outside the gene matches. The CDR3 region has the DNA TGCGCCAGCAGACTGGACAGGGGAAATGAGCAGTTCTTC. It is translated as CASRLDRGNEQFF.

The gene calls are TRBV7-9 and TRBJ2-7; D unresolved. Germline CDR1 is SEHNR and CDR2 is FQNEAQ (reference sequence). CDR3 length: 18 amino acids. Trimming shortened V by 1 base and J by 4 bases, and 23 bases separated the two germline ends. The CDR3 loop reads CASSLDPQGPTSVYEQYF. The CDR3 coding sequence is TGTGCCAGCAGCTTAGATCCACAAGGGCCGACCTCTGTGTACGAGCAGTACTTC.

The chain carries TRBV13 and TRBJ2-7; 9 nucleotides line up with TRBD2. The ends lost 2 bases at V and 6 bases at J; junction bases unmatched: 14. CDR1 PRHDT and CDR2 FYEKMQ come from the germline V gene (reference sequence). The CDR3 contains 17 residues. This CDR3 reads CASSLPTSGFPPLEQYF. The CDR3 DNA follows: TGTGCCAGCAGCTTACCGACTAGCGGATTCCCACCGCTCGAGCAGTACTTC.

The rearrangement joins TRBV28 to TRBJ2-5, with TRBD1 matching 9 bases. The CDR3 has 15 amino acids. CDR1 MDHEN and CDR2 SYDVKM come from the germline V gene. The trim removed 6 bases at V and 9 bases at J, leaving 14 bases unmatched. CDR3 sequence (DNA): TGTGCCAGCAGCCGAAGGACAGGGGCACGAGGGGCCCAGTACTTC. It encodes CASSRRTGARGAQYF.

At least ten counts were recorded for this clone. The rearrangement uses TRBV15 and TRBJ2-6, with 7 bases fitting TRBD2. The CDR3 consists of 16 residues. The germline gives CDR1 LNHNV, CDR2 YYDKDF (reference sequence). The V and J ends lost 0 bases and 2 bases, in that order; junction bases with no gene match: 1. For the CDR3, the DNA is TGTGCCACCAGCAGAGATGGGACTACTGGGGCCAACGTCCTGACTTTC. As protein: CATSRDGTTGANVLTF. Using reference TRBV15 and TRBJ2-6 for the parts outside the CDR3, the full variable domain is DAMVIQNPRYQVTQFGKPVTLSCSQTLNHNVMYWYQQKSSQAPKLLFHYYDKDFNNEADTPDNFQSRRPNTSFCFLDIRSPGLGDTAMYLCATSRDGTTGANVLTFGAGSRLTVL.

CDR3 sequence reads: CASSLALAGAPYEQYF. In DNA form, the CDR3 reads TGCGCCAGCAGCTTGGCACTAGCGGGCGCTCCCTACGAGCAGTACTTC. The chain links TRBV5-1 to TRBJ2-7; 9 bases match TRBD2. The CDR3 consists of 16 residues. Trimming cost V 0 bases and J 2 bases; bases outside gene matches: 6. Germline V CDR1 and CDR2: SGHRS, YFSETQ.

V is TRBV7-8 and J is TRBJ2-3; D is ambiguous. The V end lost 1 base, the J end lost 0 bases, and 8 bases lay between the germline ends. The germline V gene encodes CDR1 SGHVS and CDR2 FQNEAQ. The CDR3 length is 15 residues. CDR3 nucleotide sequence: TGTGCCAGCAGCTTAGAGCTGGCTAGCACAGATACGCAGTATTTT. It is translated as CASSLELASTDTQYF. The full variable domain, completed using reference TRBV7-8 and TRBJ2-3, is GAGVSQSPRYKVAKRGQDVALRCDPISGHVSLFWYQQALGQGPEFLTYFQNEAQLDKSGLPSDRFFAERPEGSVSTLKIQRTQQEDSAVYLCASSLELASTDTQYFGPGTRLTVL.

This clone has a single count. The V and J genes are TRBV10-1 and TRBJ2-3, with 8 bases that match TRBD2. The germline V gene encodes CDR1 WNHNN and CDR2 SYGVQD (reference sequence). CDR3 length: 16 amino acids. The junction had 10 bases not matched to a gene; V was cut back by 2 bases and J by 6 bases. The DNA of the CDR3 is TGCGCCAGCAGTGAGCCAACTAGCGGTAGGGGGGATACGCAGTATTTT. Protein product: CASSEPTSGRGDTQYF.

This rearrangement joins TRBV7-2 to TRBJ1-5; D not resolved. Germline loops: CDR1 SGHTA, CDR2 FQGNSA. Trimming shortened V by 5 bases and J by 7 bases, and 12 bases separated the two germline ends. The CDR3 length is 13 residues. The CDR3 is CASSAGPRQPQHF. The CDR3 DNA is TGTGCCAGCAGCGCGGGCCCAAGACAGCCCCAGCATTTT.

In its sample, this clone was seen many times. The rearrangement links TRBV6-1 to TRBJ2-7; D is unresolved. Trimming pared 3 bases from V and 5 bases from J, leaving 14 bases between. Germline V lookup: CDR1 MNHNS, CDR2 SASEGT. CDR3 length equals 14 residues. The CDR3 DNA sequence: TGTGCCAGCAGTGACTTTCAGGAAAACCACGAGCAGTACTTC. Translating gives CASSDFQENHEQYF.

The CDR3 loop reads CASSLGGTGTNIQYF. The CDR3 DNA sequence: TGTGCCAGCAGCTTGGGAGGGACGGGGACTAACATTCAGTACTTC. V usage is TRBV7-8 and J usage is TRBJ2-4, with 7 bases that match TRBD2. The germline V gene encodes CDR1 SGHVS and CDR2 FQNEAQ. This CDR3 contains 15 residues. The ends lost 3 bases at V and 7 bases at J; junction bases unmatched: 9.

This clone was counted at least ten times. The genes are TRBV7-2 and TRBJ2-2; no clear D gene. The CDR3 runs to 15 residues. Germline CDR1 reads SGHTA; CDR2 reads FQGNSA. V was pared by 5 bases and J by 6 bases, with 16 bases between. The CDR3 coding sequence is TGTGCCAGCAGCCCATTGGGCGGCCACTCCGGGGAGCTGTTTTTT. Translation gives CASSPLGGHSGELFF.